This T cell receptor beta chain comes out of a study of T cells after yellow fever vaccination. The overall study: Fractions with few cells were prepared using SMART-Seq v4 Ultra Low Input. Study outcomes and limitations: Post-booster repertoires again held most primary-vaccination clones (about 96% CD4, roughly 88% CD8).

V shed 4 bases and J 3 bases; nucleotides not matched to a gene: 13. Germline V gives CDR1 LGHNA, CDR2 YSLEER. The CDR3 is 18 residues long. About this clonotype itself: The target antigen is unknown.

The authors made TCR cDNA by 5'RACE template switching, adding a universal primer site and UMIs. TCRdb re-called the 5' RACE reads through MiXCR, storing one row per CDR3 protein. The sample shows hundreds of thousands of distinct CDR3 sequences, about 12% of them seen only once. V gene TRBV4-3 combines with J gene TRBJ2-2; TRBD2 aligns across 8 bases. This clonotype was obtained from a man aged 25-40 years who received the YFV17D yellow fever vaccine. The source was PBMCs, collected on the day of the yellow fever booster vaccination. CDR3 DNA sequence: TGCGCCAGCAGCCTAACATCGGGGGGGCTGGACCACACCGGGGAGCTGTTTTTT. It codes for CASSLTSGGLDHTGELFF.